A single sample is the source of the 19 T cell receptor beta chains below, sequenced in a study of blood T cell repertoires in COVID-19 (dated by TCRdb to 2018 to 2020). The library was made by the immunoSEQ multiplex PCR assay. Sourced from immuneACCESS, this table was stored by TCRdb with only in-frame sequences that have V and J called. A share of the clones is absent; for the studies checked, an unresolved V gene accounts for under half, and the remainder has no known explanation. The sample profile shows some 250,000 clones; approximately 82% of them were found once. The ten largest clones capture over 12% of the sample. The sequenced material came from PBMCs or T cells enriched from blood (not recorded which). The receptors come from a man aged 40-49 years who had recovered from COVID-19.

The V call is TRBV5-4, the J call TRBJ2-1; 9 bases map to TRBD1. CDR1 and CDR2 (germline): SGHNT, YYREEE (reference sequence). The CDR3 runs 15 residues. J lost 3 bases, V lost 0 bases, and 1 base had no gene match. CDR3 nucleotide sequence: TGTGCCAGCAGCTTGGGGACAGGGGACTACAATGAGCAGTTCTTC. It encodes CASSLGTGDYNEQFF. Full variable domain (rest looked up from reference TRBV5-4 and TRBJ2-1): ETGVTQSPTHLIKTRGQQVTLRCSSQSGHNTVSWYQQALGQGPQFIFQYYREEENGRGNFPPRFSGLQFPNYSSELNVNALELDDSALYLCASSLGTGDYNEQFFGPGTRLTVL.

This clone was observed a single time. The chain joins TRBV29-1 to TRBJ2-7; TRBD1 matches 8 bases. Germline V lookup: CDR1 SQVTM, CDR2 ANQGSEA. CDR3 length: 13 residues. Unmatched junction bases numbered 4, after V lost 4 bases and J lost 2 bases. In DNA form, the CDR3 reads TGCAGCGTTGGGACAGGGACCACCTACGAGCAGTACTTC. Its translation: CSVGTGTTYEQYF.

The V gene is TRBV28, the J gene TRBJ2-7; possibly TRBD2 for D (5 bases). Trimming removed 7 bases from V and 6 bases from J, with 19 bases in between. The germline gives CDR1 MDHEN, CDR2 SYDVKM. The CDR3 is 14 residues long. CDR3 loop: CASITWARSGEQYF. The CDR3 DNA follows: TGTGCCAGCATTACGTGGGCGCGGAGCGGCGAGCAGTACTTC.

V and J are TRBV2 and TRBJ2-2; D not certain. V was trimmed by 6 bases and J by 0 bases, leaving 5 bases between them. The CDR3 contains 13 residues. Looked up from germline, CDR1 is SNHLY and CDR2 is FYNNEI. The CDR3 nucleotides are TGTGCCAGCAGACAGTCGAACACCGGGGAGCTGTTTTTT. Amino acid sequence: CASRQSNTGELFF.

This clone was seen a handful of times. The V call is TRBV7-9, the J call TRBJ1-3, with a weak D call TRBD1 (5 bases). The CDR3 is made up of 15 amino acids. Germline CDR1 and CDR2: SEHNR and FQNEAQ (reference sequence). V lost 3 bases and J 4 bases, leaving 13 bases between the germline ends. This CDR3 is CASSFAQGTGNTIYF. The CDR3 bases are TGTGCCAGCAGCTTCGCCCAGGGAACCGGAAACACCATATATTTT.

The chain combines TRBV9 with TRBJ1-1, with D uncertain. CDR1 is SGDLS, CDR2 YYNGEE, per germline. The V and J ends lost 0 bases and 4 bases respectively, with 13 bases between them. This CDR3 comprises 15 residues. CDR3 DNA: TGTGCCAGCAGCGTAGCTCCCAGCACAGCCACTGAAGCTTTCTTT. Its protein product is CASSVAPSTATEAFF. Full variable domain (rest looked up from reference TRBV9 and TRBJ1-1): DSGVTQTPKHLITATGQRVTLRCSPRSGDLSVYWYQQSLDQGLQFLIQYYNGEERAKGNILERFSAQQFPDLHSELNLSSLELGDSALYFCASSVAPSTATEAFFGQGTRLTVV.

The chain uses TRBV6-5 and TRBJ1-5, with unresolved D. V dropped 8 bases and J dropped 0 bases, with 11 bases sitting between them. This CDR3 region has 14 residues. Germline V lookup: CDR1 MNHEY, CDR2 SVGAGI. CDR3 protein: CASGPRGSNQPQHF. The DNA for the CDR3 is TGTGCCAGCGGTCCGCGGGGTAGCAATCAGCCCCAGCATTTT.

This chain links TRBV4-3 with TRBJ1-2; 8 positions match TRBD1. This CDR3 contains 17 residues. Germline V gene sequence: CDR1 LGHNA, CDR2 YSLEER. Unmatched junction bases numbered 10, after V lost 0 bases and J lost 4 bases. In DNA form, the CDR3 reads TGCGCCAGCAGCCAAGATCGGGCCAGGGGGCTCAGCTATGGCTACACCTTC. This gives the protein CASSQDRARGLSYGYTF.

The chain combines TRBV2 with TRBJ2-4; TRBD1 is a possible D gene (5 bases). This CDR3 has 12 amino acids. V shed 4 bases and J shed 7 bases, with 8 bases lying between them. Germline CDR1 SNHLY, CDR2 FYNNEI. CDR3 nucleotide sequence: TGTGCCAGCAGTGGTAACAGGAACATTCAGTACTTC. Its translation: CASSGNRNIQYF.

The chain joins TRBV3-1 (or the pseudogene TRBV3-2) to TRBJ2-2; a weak D match, TRBD1 (5 bases). V was pared by 6 bases and J by 3 bases, with 11 bases between. Germline V lookup: CDR1 LGHDT, CDR2 YNNKEL (reference sequence). This CDR3 has 14 amino acids. The CDR3 sequence: CASRGQGDTGELFF. In DNA, the CDR3 is TGTGCCAGCAGGGGGCAGGGTGACACCGGGGAGCTGTTTTTT.

The chain links TRBV5-1 to TRBJ1-1; maybe TRBD1 (6 bases). Germline CDR1 SGHRS, CDR2 YFSETQ. The ends were cut back, 4 bases at V and 1 base at J, with 11 bases in the middle. The CDR3 consists of 14 residues. CDR3 residues: CASSPRTENTEAFF. In DNA form, the CDR3 reads TGCGCCAGCAGCCCGAGGACAGAGAACACTGAAGCTTTCTTT.

The chain employs TRBV21-1 and TRBJ2-7; TRBD1 reflects the table's D call only, with no check against the DNA. TRBV21-1 is an annotated pseudogene. The CDR3 runs to 15 residues. For the CDR3, the DNA is TGTGCCAGCAGCAAAGGTATGGACAGTACCTACGAGCAGTACTTC. This translates into CASSKGMDSTYEQYF.

The rearrangement links TRBV4-3 to TRBJ1-4; 8 bases are a match to TRBD1. Germline CDR1 is LGHNA and CDR2 is YSLEER. CDR3 length equals 16 residues. The V segment lost 1 base and the J segment 11 bases; nucleotides outside the gene matches: 12. The CDR3 nucleotides read TGCGCCAGCAGCCAAGGGGGGACAGGAAATTCGGGGAAACTGTTTTTT. Amino acids: CASSQGGTGNSGKLFF.

The chain recombines TRBV5-1 with TRBJ1-2, with a weak D call TRBD1 (5 bases). CDR3 length: 15 amino acids. Germline V gives CDR1 SGHRS, CDR2 YFSETQ. Trimming took off 0 bases at V and 0 bases at J, with 9 bases between the two ends. The CDR3 DNA reads as TGCGCCAGCAGCTTGGGGGGCAGAGCTAACTATGGCTACACCTTC. This encodes CASSLGGRANYGYTF.

The rearrangement links TRBV7-3 to TRBJ1-3; 7 bases are a match to TRBD1. Germline values: CDR1 SGHTA, CDR2 FQGTGA. The CDR3 sequence is 14 residues long. V was clipped by 4 bases and J by 4 bases; unmatched bases: 4. The CDR3 loop reads CASSSQGGGNTIYF. DNA for the CDR3: TGTGCCAGCAGCTCTCAGGGGGGCGGAAACACCATATATTTT.

The V and J genes are TRBV9 and TRBJ1-2, with TRBD1 matching over 7 bases. The CDR3 has 15 residues. Germline V CDR1 and CDR2: SGDLS, YYNGEE. Trimming removed 4 bases from V and 6 bases from J; junction bases left unmatched: 12. DNA for the CDR3: TGTGCCAGCAGCTTTAGTCCCGGGACAGTAAATGGCTACACCTTC. Amino acid sequence: CASSFSPGTVNGYTF.

The J gene is TRBJ1-2, the V gene TRBV29-1, with 10 bases matching TRBD1. CDR3 length: 14 residues. CDR1 is SQVTM and CDR2 is ANQGSEA in the germline V gene. The V segment lost 6 bases and the J segment 7 bases; nucleotides outside the gene matches: 11. The CDR3 here is CSVGETGGLGGYTF. The DNA of the CDR3 is TGCAGCGTGGGCGAGACAGGGGGCCTCGGTGGCTACACCTTC.

This clone was observed a single time. V and J are TRBV12-3 or TRBV12-4 and TRBJ1-1, with 9 bases identical to TRBD1. V lost 6 bases, J lost 5 bases, and 4 bases stayed unmatched. This CDR3 is 13 amino acids long. The CDR3 protein is CASSIQGATEAFF. The DNA of the CDR3 is TGTGCCAGCAGCATACAGGGGGCAACTGAAGCTTTCTTT.

This rearrangement joins TRBV11-2 to TRBJ2-1; 7 bases are shared with TRBD1. CDR1 and CDR2 from the germline V gene are SGHAT and FQNNGV. J was trimmed by 2 bases and V by 5 bases; bases with no gene match: 15. The CDR3 is made up of 18 amino acids. CDR3 residues: CASSPSVRDSMAYNEQFF. The CDR3 DNA sequence: TGTGCCAGCAGCCCCTCTGTAAGGGACAGTATGGCCTACAATGAGCAGTTCTTC.